A single sample gave rise to the 7 T cell receptor beta chains below, sequenced in a study of relationships among human T cell subsets. The T cell receptor alpha and beta CDR3 regions were amplified from mRNA by semiquantitative ARM-PCR. Exponential amplification used communal superprimers after tagged nested gene-specific primers in ARM-PCR. TCRdb processed the multiplex PCR reads anew with MiXCR; each CDR3 protein has one entry. The sample holds over 14,000 distinct CDR3 sequences; 62% are singletons and the top ten take about 35%. Sequencing input: total T cells sorted from blood. These TCRs come from a man aged 35-49 years in good health.

The V and J genes are TRBV30 and TRBJ2-1; no definite D call. Germline lookup yields CDR1 GTSNPN and CDR2 SVGIG (reference sequence). The V end lost 2 bases, the J end lost 9 bases, and 11 bases lay between the germline ends. The CDR3 runs to 12 residues. CDR3 sequence (DNA): TGTGCCTGGAGTCCCCCCAGATTTGAGCAGTTCTTC. Its protein product is CAWSPPRFEQFF. The whole variable domain, remainder taken from reference TRBV30 and TRBJ2-1, is SQTIHQWPATLVQPVGSPLSLECTVEGTSNPNLYWYRQAAGRGLQLLFYSVGIGQISSEVPQNLSASRPQDRQFILSSKKLLLSDSGFYLCAWSPPRFEQFFGPGTRLTVL.

By share of the sample, this clonotype is medium-sized. The rearrangement links TRBV11-2 to TRBJ2-3, with D hard to call. Per the germline V gene, CDR1 is SGHAT and CDR2 is FQNNGV. The CDR3 length is 13 residues. Trimming left V 1 base short and J 4 bases short, with 6 bases between. The CDR3 DNA follows: TGTGCCAGCAGCTTAGCGGTGGCAGATACGCAGTATTTT. It codes for CASSLAVADTQYF.

On this clonotype: The germline gene is not matched at one end of the junction; a read error may be the cause. The rearrangement links TRBV20-1 to TRBJ1-2; D is undetermined. Germline CDR1 reads DFQATT; CDR2 reads SNEGSKA (reference sequence). This CDR3 contains 13 residues. The CDR3 sequence: CSASSAVGYGYTF. The CDR3 region has the DNA TGCAGTGCTAGCTCGGCTGTGGGCTATGGCTACACTTTC.

This rearrangement joins TRBV7-9 to TRBJ1-1; D unclear. The germline V and J ends were trimmed by 5 bases and 5 bases, with 9 bases remaining between them. Germline V gene sequence: CDR1 SEHNR, CDR2 FQNEAQ (reference sequence). This CDR3 spans 12 amino acids. The CDR3 sequence is CASSPLGTEAFF. CDR3 nucleotides: TGTGCCAGCAGCCCATTAGGGACTGAAGCTTTCTTT.

The chain uses TRBV19 and TRBJ2-5; possibly TRBD1 for D (5 bases). Germline values: CDR1 LNHDA, CDR2 SQIVND (reference sequence). This CDR3 is built from 14 residues. V was pared by 5 bases and J by 2 bases, with 12 bases between. The CDR3 nucleotides read TGTGCCAGTAGTCAATGGACAAGTCAAGAGACCCAGTACTTC. Translating it yields CASSQWTSQETQYF. Looking up the rest from reference TRBV19 and TRBJ2-5 gives the full variable domain: DGGITQSPKYLFRKEGQNVTLSCEQNLNHDAMYWYRQDPGQGLRLIYYSQIVNDFQKGDIAEGYSVSREKKESFPLTVTSAQKNPTAFYLCASSQWTSQETQYFGPGTRLLVL.

The V gene is TRBV28, the J gene TRBJ2-7, with D uncertain. V was cut by 6 bases and J by 3 bases, with 6 bases left in between. CDR1 MDHEN and CDR2 SYDVKM come from the germline V gene. This CDR3 spans 11 amino acids. CDR3 in DNA: TGTGCCAGCAGCTCCCTCTACGAGCAGTACTTC. Translation: CASSSLYEQYF.

The V and J genes are TRBV11-2 and TRBJ2-1; 7 positions match TRBD2. From germline, CDR1 is SGHAT and CDR2 FQNNGV. The CDR3 sequence is 18 residues long. The V gene end was trimmed by 4 bases and the J gene end by 4 bases; junction bases not matched to a gene: 16. The CDR3 coding sequence is TGTGCCAGCAGCTCAACCCGCCCTAGCGGACCCCTGTACAATGAGCAGTTCTTC. Protein sequence: CASSSTRPSGPLYNEQFF. Full variable domain (outside the CDR3, taken from reference TRBV11-2 and TRBJ2-1): EAGVAQSPRYKIIEKRQSVAFWCNPISGHATLYWYQQILGQGPKLLIQFQNNGVVDDSQLPKDRFSAERLKGVDSTLKIQPAKLEDSAVYLCASSSTRPSGPLYNEQFFGPGTRLTVL.